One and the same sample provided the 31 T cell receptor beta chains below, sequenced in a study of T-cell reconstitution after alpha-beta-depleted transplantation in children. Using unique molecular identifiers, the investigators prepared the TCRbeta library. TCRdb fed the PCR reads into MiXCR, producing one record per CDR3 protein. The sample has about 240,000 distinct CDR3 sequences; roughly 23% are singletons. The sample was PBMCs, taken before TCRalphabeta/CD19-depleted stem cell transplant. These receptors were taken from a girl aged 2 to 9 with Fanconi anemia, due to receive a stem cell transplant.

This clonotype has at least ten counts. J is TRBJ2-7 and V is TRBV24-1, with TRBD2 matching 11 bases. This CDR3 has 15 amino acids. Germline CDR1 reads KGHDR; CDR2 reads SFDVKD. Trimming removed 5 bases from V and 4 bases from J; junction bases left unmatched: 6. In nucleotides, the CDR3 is TGTGCCACCAGTGCCCCCGGGACTAGCGGATACGAGCAGTACTTC. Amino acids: CATSAPGTSGYEQYF.

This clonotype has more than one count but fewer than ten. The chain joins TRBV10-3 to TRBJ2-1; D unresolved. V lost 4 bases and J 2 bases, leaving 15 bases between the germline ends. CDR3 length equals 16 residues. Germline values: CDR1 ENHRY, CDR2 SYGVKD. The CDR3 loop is CAISVSDIKTYNEQFF. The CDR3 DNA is TGTGCCATCAGTGTGAGTGACATAAAGACCTACAATGAGCAGTTCTTC.

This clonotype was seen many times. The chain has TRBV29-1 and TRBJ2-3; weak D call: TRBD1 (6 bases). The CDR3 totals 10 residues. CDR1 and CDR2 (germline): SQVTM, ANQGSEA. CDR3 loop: CIVGGDTQYF. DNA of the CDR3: TGCATAGTAGGGGGAGATACGCAGTATTTT.

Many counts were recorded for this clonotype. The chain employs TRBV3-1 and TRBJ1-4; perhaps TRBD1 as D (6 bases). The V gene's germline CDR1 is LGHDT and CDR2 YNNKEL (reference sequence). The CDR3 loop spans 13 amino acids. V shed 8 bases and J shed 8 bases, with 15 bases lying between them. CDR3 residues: CASGYTGREKLFF. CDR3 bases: TGTGCCAGCGGCTACACAGGGAGGGAAAAACTGTTTTTT.

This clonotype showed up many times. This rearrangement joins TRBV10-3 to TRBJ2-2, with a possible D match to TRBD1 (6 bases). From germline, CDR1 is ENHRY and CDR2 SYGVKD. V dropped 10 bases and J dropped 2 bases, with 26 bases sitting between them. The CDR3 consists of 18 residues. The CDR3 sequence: CATTPQLPGAFNTGELFF. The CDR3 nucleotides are TGTGCCACCACCCCTCAACTTCCAGGGGCTTTCAACACCGGGGAGCTGTTTTTT.

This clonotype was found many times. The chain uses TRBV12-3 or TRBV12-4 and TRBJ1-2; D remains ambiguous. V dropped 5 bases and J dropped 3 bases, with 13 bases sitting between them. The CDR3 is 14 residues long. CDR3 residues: CASSRTGLYYGYTF. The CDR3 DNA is TGTGCCAGCAGTCGGACTGGACTGTACTATGGCTACACCTTC.

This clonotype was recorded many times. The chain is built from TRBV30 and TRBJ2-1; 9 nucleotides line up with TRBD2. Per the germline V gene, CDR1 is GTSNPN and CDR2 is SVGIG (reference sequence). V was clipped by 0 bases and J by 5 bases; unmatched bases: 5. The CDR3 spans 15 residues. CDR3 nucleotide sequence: TGTGCCTGGAGTGTGGGACTAGCAGTGAACAATGAGCAGTTCTTC. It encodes CAWSVGLAVNNEQFF.

CDR3 in amino acids: CASSFSRTSYEQYF. CDR3 coding DNA: TGCGCCAGCAGCTTCTCCAGGACATCCTACGAGCAGTACTTC. The V and J genes are TRBV5-1 and TRBJ2-7; the D gene is possibly TRBD1 (5 bases). The CDR3 has 14 residues. Trimming pared 2 bases from V and 1 base from J, leaving 10 bases between. Germline V gene lookup returns CDR1 SGHRS and CDR2 YFSETQ.

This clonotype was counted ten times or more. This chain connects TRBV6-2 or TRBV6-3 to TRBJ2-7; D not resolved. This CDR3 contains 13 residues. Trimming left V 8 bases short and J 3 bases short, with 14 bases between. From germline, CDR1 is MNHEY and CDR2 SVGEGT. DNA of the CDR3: TGTGCCAGCGTCGAACCACCGGGCTACGAGCAGTACTTC. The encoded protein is CASVEPPGYEQYF.

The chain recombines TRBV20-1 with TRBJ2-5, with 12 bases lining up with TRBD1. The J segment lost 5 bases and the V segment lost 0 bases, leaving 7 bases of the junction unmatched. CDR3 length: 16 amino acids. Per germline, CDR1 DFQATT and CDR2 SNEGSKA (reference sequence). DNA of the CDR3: TGCAGTGCTAGAGATGACGGGACAGGGGGCCGGGAGACCCAGTACTTC. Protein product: CSARDDGTGGRETQYF.

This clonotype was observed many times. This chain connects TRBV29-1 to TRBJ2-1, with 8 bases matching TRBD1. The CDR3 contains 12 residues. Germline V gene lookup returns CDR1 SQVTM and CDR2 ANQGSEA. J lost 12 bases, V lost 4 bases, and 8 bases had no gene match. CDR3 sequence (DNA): TGCAGCGTTGGGCCCCCTGACAGGGGGCAGTTCTTC. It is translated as CSVGPPDRGQFF.

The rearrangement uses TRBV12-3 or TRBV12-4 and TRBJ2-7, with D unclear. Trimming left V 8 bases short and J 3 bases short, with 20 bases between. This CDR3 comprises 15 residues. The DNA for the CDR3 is TGTGCCAGCCTGCGTGAAGGGTCCCTGATCTACGAGCAGTACTTC. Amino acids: CASLREGSLIYEQYF.

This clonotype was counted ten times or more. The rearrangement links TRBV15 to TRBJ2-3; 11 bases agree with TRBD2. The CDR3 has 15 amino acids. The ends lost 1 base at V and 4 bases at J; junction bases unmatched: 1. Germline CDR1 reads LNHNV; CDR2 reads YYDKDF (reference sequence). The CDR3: CATSRVLAGADTQYF. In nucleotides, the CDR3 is TGTGCCACCAGCAGAGTACTAGCGGGGGCAGATACGCAGTATTTT.

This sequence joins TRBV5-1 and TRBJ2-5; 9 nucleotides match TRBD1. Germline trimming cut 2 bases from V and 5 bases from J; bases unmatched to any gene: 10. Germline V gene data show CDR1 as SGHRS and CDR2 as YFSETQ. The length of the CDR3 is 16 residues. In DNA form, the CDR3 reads TGCGCCAGCAGCTTACCGACAGGGGGGGATGGGGAGACCCAGTACTTC. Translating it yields CASSLPTGGDGETQYF.

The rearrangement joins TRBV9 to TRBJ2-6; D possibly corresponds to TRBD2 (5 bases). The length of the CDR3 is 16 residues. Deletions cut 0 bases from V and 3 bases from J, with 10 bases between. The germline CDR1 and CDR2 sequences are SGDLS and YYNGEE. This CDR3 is CASSVEIGGGANVLTF. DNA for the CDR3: TGTGCCAGCAGCGTAGAAATCGGAGGTGGGGCCAACGTCCTGACTTTC.

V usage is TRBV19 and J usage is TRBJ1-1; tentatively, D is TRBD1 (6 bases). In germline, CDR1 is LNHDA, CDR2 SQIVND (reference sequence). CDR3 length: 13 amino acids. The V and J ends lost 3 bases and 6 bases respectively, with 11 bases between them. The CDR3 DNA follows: TGTGCCAGTAGTATTTTTGAGGGGGCTGAAGCTTTCTTT. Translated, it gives CASSIFEGAEAFF.

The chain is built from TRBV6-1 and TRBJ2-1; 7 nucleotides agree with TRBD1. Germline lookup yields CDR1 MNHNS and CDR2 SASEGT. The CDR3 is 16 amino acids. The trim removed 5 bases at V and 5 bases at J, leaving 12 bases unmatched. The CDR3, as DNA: TGTGCCAGCAGTAGGCCTGGGACAGTGCCGAACAATGAGCAGTTCTTC. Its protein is CASSRPGTVPNNEQFF.

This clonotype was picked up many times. CDR3 residues: CASSAGGPRGGANVLTF. The CDR3 DNA reads TGTGCCAGCAGTGCGGGGGGGCCGAGGGGTGGGGCCAACGTCCTGACTTTC. The chain joins TRBV12-3 or TRBV12-4 to TRBJ2-6; 9 nucleotides match TRBD2. The CDR3 extends over 17 amino acids. V trimming: 5 bases; J trimming: 3 bases; junction bases outside the gene matches: 8.

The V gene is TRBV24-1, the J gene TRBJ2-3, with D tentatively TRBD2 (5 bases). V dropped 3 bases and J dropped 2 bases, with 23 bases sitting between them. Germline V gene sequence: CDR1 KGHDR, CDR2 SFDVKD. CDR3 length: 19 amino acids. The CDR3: CATSDTTIFEGGLTDTQYF. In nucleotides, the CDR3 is TGTGCCACCAGTGATACCACCATATTTGAGGGCGGGCTCACAGATACGCAGTATTTT.

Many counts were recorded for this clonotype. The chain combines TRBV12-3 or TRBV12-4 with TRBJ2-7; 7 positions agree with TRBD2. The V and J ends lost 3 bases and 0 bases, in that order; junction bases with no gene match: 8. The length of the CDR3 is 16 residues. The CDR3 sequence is CASSFRLAVISYEQYF. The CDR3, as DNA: TGTGCCAGCAGTTTTAGGCTAGCGGTGATCTCCTACGAGCAGTACTTC.

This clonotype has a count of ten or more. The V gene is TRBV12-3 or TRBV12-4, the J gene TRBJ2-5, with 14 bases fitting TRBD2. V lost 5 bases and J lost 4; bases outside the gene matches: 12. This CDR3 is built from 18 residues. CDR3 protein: CASSLRLAGGPTRETQYF. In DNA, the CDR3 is TGTGCCAGCAGTCTCAGACTAGCGGGAGGGCCAACGAGAGAGACCCAGTACTTC.

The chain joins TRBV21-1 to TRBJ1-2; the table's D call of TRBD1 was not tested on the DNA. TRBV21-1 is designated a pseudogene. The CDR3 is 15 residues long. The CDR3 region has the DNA TGTGCCAGCACCACCGGGACAGGTCGCTCCGATGGCTACACCTTC. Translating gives CASTTGTGRSDGYTF.

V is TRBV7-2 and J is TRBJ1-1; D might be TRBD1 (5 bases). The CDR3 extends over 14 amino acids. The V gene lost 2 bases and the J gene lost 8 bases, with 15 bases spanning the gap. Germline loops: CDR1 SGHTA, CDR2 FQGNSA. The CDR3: CASSLKGFRGEAFF. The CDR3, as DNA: TGTGCCAGCAGCTTAAAGGGGTTTCGCGGAGAAGCTTTCTTT.

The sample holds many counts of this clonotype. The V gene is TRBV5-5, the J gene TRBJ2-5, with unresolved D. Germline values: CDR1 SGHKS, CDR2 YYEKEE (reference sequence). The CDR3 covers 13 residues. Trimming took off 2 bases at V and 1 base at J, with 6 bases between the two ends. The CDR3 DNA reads TGTGCCAGCAGCTTCCCGGTCCAAGAGACCCAGTACTTC. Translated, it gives CASSFPVQETQYF.

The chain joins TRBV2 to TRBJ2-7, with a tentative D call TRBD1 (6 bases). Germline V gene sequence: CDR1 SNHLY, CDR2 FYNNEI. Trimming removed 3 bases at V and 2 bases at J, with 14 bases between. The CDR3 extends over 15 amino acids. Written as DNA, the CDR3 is TGTGCCAGCAGTGATACACGGGACACCGCCTACGAGCAGTACTTC. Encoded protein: CASSDTRDTAYEQYF.

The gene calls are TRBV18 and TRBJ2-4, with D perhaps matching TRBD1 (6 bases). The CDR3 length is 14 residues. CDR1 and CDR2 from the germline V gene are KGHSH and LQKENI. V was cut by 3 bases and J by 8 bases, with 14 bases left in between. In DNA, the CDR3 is TGTGCCAGCTCACCGTCGCAGGGGAGAGACATTCAGTACTTC. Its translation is CASSPSQGRDIQYF.

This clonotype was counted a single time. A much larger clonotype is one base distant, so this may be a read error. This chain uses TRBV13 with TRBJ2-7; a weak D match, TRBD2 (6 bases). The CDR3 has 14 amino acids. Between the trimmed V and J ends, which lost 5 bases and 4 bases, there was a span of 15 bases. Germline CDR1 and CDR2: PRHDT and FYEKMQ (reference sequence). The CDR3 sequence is CASSLREESYEQYF. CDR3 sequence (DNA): TGTGCCAGCAGCCTCAGGGAGGAATCATACGAGCAGTACTTC.

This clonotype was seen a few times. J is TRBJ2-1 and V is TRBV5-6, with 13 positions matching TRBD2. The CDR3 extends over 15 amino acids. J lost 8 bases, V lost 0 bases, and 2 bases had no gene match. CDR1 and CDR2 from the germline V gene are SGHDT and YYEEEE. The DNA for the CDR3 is TGTGCCAGCAGCTTGGGAGGACTAGCGGGAGATGAGCAGTTCTTC. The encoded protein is CASSLGGLAGDEQFF. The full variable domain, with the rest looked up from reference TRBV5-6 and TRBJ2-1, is DAGVTQSPTHLIKTRGQQVTLRCSPKSGHDTVSWYQQALGQGPQFIFQYYEEEERQRGNFPDRFSGHQFPNYSSELNVNALLLGDSALYLCASSLGGLAGDEQFFGPGTRLTVL.

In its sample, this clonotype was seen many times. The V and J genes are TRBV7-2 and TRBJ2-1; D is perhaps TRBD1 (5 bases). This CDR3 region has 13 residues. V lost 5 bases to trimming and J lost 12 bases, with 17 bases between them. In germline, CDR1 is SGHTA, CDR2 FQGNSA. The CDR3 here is CASSGMRQGGQFF. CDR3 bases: TGTGCCAGCAGCGGGATGAGGCAGGGCGGGCAGTTCTTC. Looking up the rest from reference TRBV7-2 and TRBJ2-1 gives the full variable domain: GAGVSQSPSNKVTEKGKDVELRCDPISGHTALYWYRQSLGQGLEFLIYFQGNSAPDKSGLPSDRFSAERTGGSVSTLTIQRTQQEDSAVYLCASSGMRQGGQFFGPGTRLTVL.

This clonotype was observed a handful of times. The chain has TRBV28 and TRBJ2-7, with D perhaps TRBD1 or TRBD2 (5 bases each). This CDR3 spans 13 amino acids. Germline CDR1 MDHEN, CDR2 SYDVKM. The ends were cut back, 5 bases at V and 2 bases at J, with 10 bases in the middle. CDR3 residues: CASSVLGAYEQYF. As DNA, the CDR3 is TGTGCCAGCAGTGTATTGGGGGCCTACGAGCAGTACTTC.

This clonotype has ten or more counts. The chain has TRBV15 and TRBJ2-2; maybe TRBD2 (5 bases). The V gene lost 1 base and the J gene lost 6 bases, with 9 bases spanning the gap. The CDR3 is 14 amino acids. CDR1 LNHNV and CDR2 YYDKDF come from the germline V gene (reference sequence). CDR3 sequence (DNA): TGTGCCACCAGCAGAGGAGGGATTGCCGGGGAGCTGTTTTTT. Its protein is CATSRGGIAGELFF.